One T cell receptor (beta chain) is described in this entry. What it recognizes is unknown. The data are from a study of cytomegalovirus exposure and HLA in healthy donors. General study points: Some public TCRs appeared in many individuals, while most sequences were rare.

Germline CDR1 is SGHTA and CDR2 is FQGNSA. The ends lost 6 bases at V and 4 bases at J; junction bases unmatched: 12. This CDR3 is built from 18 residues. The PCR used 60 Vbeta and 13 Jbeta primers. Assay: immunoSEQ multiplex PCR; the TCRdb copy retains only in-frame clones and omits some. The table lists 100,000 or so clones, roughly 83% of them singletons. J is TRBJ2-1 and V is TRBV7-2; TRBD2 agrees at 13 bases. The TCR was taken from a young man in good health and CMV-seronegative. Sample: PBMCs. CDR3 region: CASRSGLAGSSPYNEQFF. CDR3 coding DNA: TGTGCCAGCAGATCGGGACTAGCGGGATCAAGTCCGTACAATGAGCAGTTCTTC.